Presented here are 14 T cell receptor beta chains from one specimen sequenced in a study of blood T cell repertoires in COVID-19. Measured with immunoSEQ multiplex PCR; TCRdb has only the in-frame clones, and not every one. The sample shows more than 200,000 clones, approximately 89% of them seen only once. The specimen sequenced was PBMCs or T cells enriched from blood (not recorded which). The receptors were sampled from a woman in her thirties with acute COVID-19.

The CDR3 DNA is TGTGCCAGCACCCAACAGGGGATGAACATTCAGTACTTC. It yields the protein CASTQQGMNIQYF. The chain employs TRBV2 and TRBJ2-4; 7 bases match TRBD1. Looked up from germline, CDR1 is SNHLY and CDR2 is FYNNEI. Trimming cost V 7 bases and J 7 bases; bases outside gene matches: 7. There are 13 residues in the CDR3. The complete variable domain, with remaining parts taken from reference TRBV2 and TRBJ2-4, reads EPEVTQTPSHQVTQMGQEVILRCVPISNHLYFYWYRQILGQKVEFLVSFYNNEISEKSEIFDDQFSVERPDGSNFTLKIRSTKLEDSAMYFCASTQQGMNIQYFGAGTRLSVL.

The sample holds a few counts of this clone. The chain carries TRBV15 and TRBJ1-5; D gene uncertain. Germline assignment: CDR1 LNHNV and CDR2 YYDKDF (reference sequence). V lost 1 base to trimming and J lost 7 bases, with 17 bases between them. CDR3 length: 16 residues. The DNA for the CDR3 is TGTGCCACCAGCAGAGGGTCTCAGAGGACGGGACAGCCCCAGCATTTT. Translated, it gives CATSRGSQRTGQPQHF.

This chain links TRBV6-5 with TRBJ1-5; D gene unclear. V lost 6 bases and J 1 base, leaving 10 bases between the germline ends. The CDR3 length is 14 residues. Germline CDR1 reads MNHEY; CDR2 reads SVGAGI. DNA of the CDR3: TGTGCCAGCAGGCAGGATTTGAGCAATCAGCCCCAGCATTTT. Its translation is CASRQDLSNQPQHF.

This rearrangement joins TRBV18 to TRBJ2-1; maybe TRBD1 (6 bases). The CDR3 is 16 residues long. The V end lost 2 bases, the J end lost 0 bases, and 11 bases lay between the germline ends. Germline V gene lookup returns CDR1 KGHSH and CDR2 LQKENI. As DNA, the CDR3 is TGTGCCAGCTCACCATCCAGCAGGGGCTCCTACAATGAGCAGTTCTTC. This codes for CASSPSSRGSYNEQFF. The whole variable domain, filled in from reference TRBV18 and TRBJ2-1, reads NAGVMQNPRHLVRRRGQEARLRCSPMKGHSHVYWYRQLPEEGLKFMVYLQKENIIDESGMPKERFSAEFPKEGPSILRIQQVVRGDSAAYFCASSPSSRGSYNEQFFGPGTRLTVL.

CDR3 loop: CASSLSPTASHEQFF. The CDR3 DNA reads as TGTGCCAGCAGCTTATCCCCCACCGCGAGTCATGAGCAGTTCTTC. This chain joins TRBV7-2 and TRBJ2-1, with unresolved D. The CDR3 runs 15 residues. Germline values: CDR1 SGHTA, CDR2 FQGNSA. V lost 2 bases and J lost 8, with 16 bases in between.

V usage is TRBV4-1 and J usage is TRBJ2-7; 8 bases match TRBD1. Germline trimming cut 1 base from V and 3 bases from J; bases unmatched to any gene: 2. Germline V lookup: CDR1 MGHRA, CDR2 YSYEKL. The CDR3 length is 14 residues. CDR3 sequence (DNA): TGCGCCAGCAGCCAAGGCAGGGGGCTCTACGAGCAGTACTTC. As protein: CASSQGRGLYEQYF.

The V call is TRBV19, the J call TRBJ2-1; D is perhaps TRBD2 (6 bases). The CDR3 covers 18 residues. Between the trimmed V and J ends, which lost 3 bases and 0 bases, there was a span of 18 bases. Germline CDR1 reads LNHDA; CDR2 reads SQIVND (reference sequence). The CDR3 bases are TGTGCCAGTAGTATGGGACTGGTACTTTTAAGCTCCTACAATGAGCAGTTCTTC. Protein: CASSMGLVLLSSYNEQFF.

This chain links TRBV10-3 with TRBJ2-7, with TRBD2 identical over 7 bases. Trimming took 2 bases from V and 0 from J; bases not matched to a gene: 10. CDR1 is ENHRY and CDR2 is SYGVKD in the germline V gene. The CDR3 is 17 amino acids. The CDR3: CAISEPPSGEPSYEQYF. CDR3 nucleotide sequence: TGTGCCATCAGTGAGCCTCCTAGCGGCGAACCCTCCTACGAGCAGTACTTC.

The chain links TRBV19 to TRBJ1-2; possible D gene TRBD1, 6 bases. Deletions cut 0 bases from V and 8 bases from J, with 13 bases between. Germline assignment: CDR1 LNHDA and CDR2 SQIVND (reference sequence). The CDR3 runs to 14 residues. Here the CDR3 DNA reads TGTGCCAGTAGTATAGACGGCAGGGGCTTCGGCTACACCTTC. Translation gives CASSIDGRGFGYTF.

The chain has TRBV19 and TRBJ1-1; a possible D gene is TRBD1 (6 bases). CDR1 LNHDA and CDR2 SQIVND come from the germline V gene (reference sequence). The CDR3 spans 15 residues. V lost 0 bases and J 4 bases, leaving 12 bases between the germline ends. This chain's CDR3 is CASSIDNGGGTEAFF. The CDR3 nucleotides read TGTGCCAGTAGTATAGATAATGGGGGCGGCACTGAAGCTTTCTTT.

The V gene is TRBV2, the J gene TRBJ1-2; TRBD1 matches at 8 bases. With V trimmed by 2 bases and J by 8 bases, 7 bases remained unmatched. CDR1 and CDR2 (germline): SNHLY, FYNNEI. The CDR3 has 14 residues. This chain's CDR3 is CASSETGGRGGYTF. CDR3 bases: TGTGCCAGCAGTGAAACAGGGGGTCGTGGCGGCTACACCTTC. The variable domain in full, with the rest retrieved from reference TRBV2 and TRBJ1-2, is EPEVTQTPSHQVTQMGQEVILRCVPISNHLYFYWYRQILGQKVEFLVSFYNNEISEKSEIFDDQFSVERPDGSNFTLKIRSTKLEDSAMYFCASSETGGRGGYTFGSGTRLTVV.

V and J are TRBV25-1 and TRBJ1-1, with D perhaps matching TRBD1 (6 bases). The CDR3 sequence is 13 residues long. Germline V lookup: CDR1 MGHDK, CDR2 SYGVNS. The V and J ends lost 6 bases and 3 bases respectively, with 11 bases between them. DNA for the CDR3: TGTGCCAGCAGCATACAGGGAGACACTGAAGCTTTCTTT. This encodes CASSIQGDTEAFF. The full variable domain, its missing parts supplied by reference TRBV25-1 and TRBJ1-1, is EADIYQTPRYLVIGTGKKITLECSQTMGHDKMYWYQQDPGMELHLIHYSYGVNSTEKGDLSSESTVSRIRTEHFPLTLESARPSHTSQYLCASSIQGDTEAFFGQGTRLTVV.

V is TRBV5-1 and J is TRBJ1-1; 12 nucleotides agree with TRBD1. This CDR3 is 16 amino acids long. V trimming: 4 bases; J trimming: 1 base; junction bases outside the gene matches: 5. Germline CDR1 and CDR2: SGHRS and YFSETQ. In DNA, the CDR3 is TGCGCCAGCAGCGCGGGACAGGGGGCTGGGAACACTGAAGCTTTCTTT. Its translation: CASSAGQGAGNTEAFF.

This clone was recorded once. This chain connects TRBV7-3 to TRBJ2-6; perhaps TRBD1 as D (5 bases). This CDR3 has 14 residues. The V end lost 7 bases, the J end lost 6 bases, and 13 bases lay between the germline ends. Germline CDR1 reads SGHTA; CDR2 reads FQGTGA. The CDR3: CASTDGHPANVLTF. The CDR3 region has the DNA TGTGCCAGCACCGACGGACACCCGGCCAACGTCCTGACTTTC.